The 12 T cell receptor beta chains in this list originate from one sample, sequenced in a study of blood T cell repertoires in COVID-19. The data were produced by immunoSEQ multiplex PCR, yet TCRdb's version contains in-frame clones alone and is incomplete. Of 200,000 to 250,000 clones in the sample, 86% were seen once. Sequenced material: PBMCs or T cells enriched from blood (not recorded which). These receptors were taken from a woman aged 45-65 years in a cohort exposed to, infected with or recovered from COVID-19 (not recorded which).

The CDR3 DNA reads TGTGCCAGCAGTTCCGCGGGGGGGTGGGGTAATTCACCCCTCCACTTT. Amino acids: CASSSAGGWGNSPLHF. The chain employs TRBV6-5 and TRBJ1-6; possibly TRBD1 for D (5 bases). Per the germline V gene, CDR1 is MNHEY and CDR2 is SVGAGI. The V gene lost 4 bases and the J gene lost 6 bases, with 16 bases spanning the gap. This CDR3 comprises 16 residues.

This clone was picked up one time. This sequence joins TRBV7-8 and TRBJ1-1, with a tentative D call TRBD1 (6 bases). Germline CDR1 reads SGHVS; CDR2 reads FQNEAQ. There are 12 residues in the CDR3. Between the trimmed V and J ends, which lost 1 base and 10 bases, there was a span of 10 bases. This CDR3 reads CASSLGRGTAFF. CDR3 coding DNA: TGTGCCAGCAGCTTAGGCAGGGGTACAGCTTTCTTT.

The chain couples TRBV7-2 to TRBJ2-7, with 10 bases fitting TRBD2. There are 16 residues in the CDR3. Germline V gene lookup returns CDR1 SGHTA and CDR2 FQGNSA. The V gene end was trimmed by 0 bases and the J gene end by 2 bases; junction bases not matched to a gene: 4. CDR3 sequence (DNA): TGTGCCAGCAGCTTAGCTGTAGCGGGGGGAACCTACGAGCAGTACTTC. It encodes CASSLAVAGGTYEQYF.

The chain has TRBV29-1 and TRBJ2-1; 10 bases line up with TRBD1. The CDR3 extends over 16 amino acids. Trimming cost V 5 bases and J 2 bases; bases outside gene matches: 9. Germline CDR1 and CDR2: SQVTM and ANQGSEA. The CDR3 protein is CSVSPVGTGAYNEQFF. The CDR3 bases are TGCAGCGTTTCGCCCGTAGGGACAGGGGCCTACAATGAGCAGTTCTTC.

V usage is TRBV5-8 and J usage is TRBJ2-1; 10 nucleotides align to TRBD2. The germline V gene encodes CDR1 SGHTS and CDR2 YDEGEE. The CDR3 is 18 residues long. V dropped 4 bases and J dropped 2; count of bases not matched to a gene: 12. The CDR3 DNA reads as TGTGCCAGCAGCCCCGATAGCGGGGGGTTCCCTCCCTACAATGAGCAGTTCTTC. Its translation: CASSPDSGGFPPYNEQFF.

The chain's CDR3 is CASSPPGGQGVYGYTF. CDR3 in DNA: TGTGCCAGCAGCCCCCCTGGGGGTCAGGGGGTCTATGGCTACACCTTC. The chain is built from TRBV3-1 (or the pseudogene TRBV3-2) and TRBJ1-2; 7 nucleotides line up with TRBD1. With 4 bases clipped from V and 4 bases from J, the junction kept 12 bases outside the gene matches. The CDR3 has 16 residues. Germline V gives CDR1 LGHDT, CDR2 YNNKEL (reference sequence).

V and J are TRBV10-1 and TRBJ1-1, with unresolved D. The V and J ends lost 4 bases and 5 bases respectively, with 14 bases between them. Germline V CDR1 and CDR2: WNHNN, SYGVQD (reference sequence). The CDR3 covers 14 residues. The CDR3 DNA is TGCGCCAGCAGTGTTGGCACGGGGATAACTGAAGCTTTCTTT. This gives the protein CASSVGTGITEAFF.

CDR3 amino acids: CASSLNSGTNTGELFF. CDR3 bases: TGTGCCAGCAGCTTAAATTCAGGGACTAACACCGGGGAGCTGTTTTTT. The chain couples TRBV7-6 to TRBJ2-2, with D maybe TRBD2 (6 bases). CDR3 length: 16 amino acids. V lost 2 bases and J 2 bases, leaving 12 bases between the germline ends. The germline gives CDR1 SGHVS, CDR2 FNYEAQ.

The CDR3 bases are TGTGCCAGCAGTCCATTCGGAAATTGGGCGGGTGAAGCTTTCTTT. This encodes CASSPFGNWAGEAFF. This chain uses TRBV6-5 with TRBJ1-1; D is unresolved. Per the germline V gene, CDR1 is MNHEY and CDR2 is SVGAGI. The ends were cut back, 5 bases at V and 7 bases at J, with 20 bases in the middle. The CDR3 has 15 residues.

The chain combines TRBV7-2 with TRBJ1-1, with D perhaps TRBD1 (6 bases). Trimming removed 0 bases at V and 4 bases at J, with 9 bases between. This CDR3 has 14 amino acids. The germline V gene has CDR1 SGHTA and CDR2 FQGNSA. CDR3 protein: CASSLARGGTEAFF. In DNA form, the CDR3 reads TGTGCCAGCAGCTTAGCGAGGGGGGGCACTGAAGCTTTCTTT.

The V and J genes are TRBV19 and TRBJ1-2, with D perhaps TRBD1 (6 bases). This CDR3 has 15 amino acids. The V end was cut by 4 bases, the J end by 2 bases, with 14 bases between. Germline CDR1 and CDR2: LNHDA and SQIVND (reference sequence). The CDR3 sequence is CASSRGGQGNYGYTF. CDR3 bases: TGTGCCAGTAGTAGAGGGGGTCAGGGCAACTATGGCTACACCTTC. Combining the CDR3 with reference TRBV19 and TRBJ1-2 gives the whole variable domain DGGITQSPKYLFRKEGQNVTLSCEQNLNHDAMYWYRQDPGQGLRLIYYSQIVNDFQKGDIAEGYSVSREKKESFPLTVTSAQKNPTAFYLCASSRGGQGNYGYTFGSGTRLTVV.

The chain has TRBV11-2 and TRBJ1-2, with D hard to call. The CDR3 extends over 13 amino acids. Trimming removed 0 bases at V and 8 bases at J, with 10 bases between. Germline assignment: CDR1 SGHAT and CDR2 FQNNGV. The CDR3 reads CASSLEPNQGYTF. As DNA, the CDR3 is TGTGCCAGCAGCTTAGAACCCAATCAGGGCTACACCTTC.